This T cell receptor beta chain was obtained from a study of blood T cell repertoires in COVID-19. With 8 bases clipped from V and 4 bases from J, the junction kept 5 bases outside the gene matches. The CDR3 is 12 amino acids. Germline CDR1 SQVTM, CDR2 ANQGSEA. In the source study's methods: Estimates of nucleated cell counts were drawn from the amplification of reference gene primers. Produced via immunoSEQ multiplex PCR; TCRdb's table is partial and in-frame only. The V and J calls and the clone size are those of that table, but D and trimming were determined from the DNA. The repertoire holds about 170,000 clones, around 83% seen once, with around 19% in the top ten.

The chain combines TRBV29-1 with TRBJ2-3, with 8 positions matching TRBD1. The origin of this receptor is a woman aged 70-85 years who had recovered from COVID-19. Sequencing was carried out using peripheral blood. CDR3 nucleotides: TGCAGCAAACGGACAGGGTCAGATACGCAGTATTTT. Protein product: CSKRTGSDTQYF.